One and the same sample provided the 14 T cell receptor beta chains below, sequenced in a study of T-cell memory formation after mild COVID-19. MiXCR was run by TCRdb on the 5' RACE reads, yielding one entry per CDR3 protein. The repertoire holds a few hundred thousand distinct CDR3 sequences, with around an eighth as singletons. Sequencing was carried out using PBMCs or a T cell subset sorted from them (not recorded which). All receptors come from a man between 18 and 29 years old who had mild COVID-19 (a few samples of this study predate the infection). Cell type and time point are not known.

The table lists this clonotype with a few counts. The rearrangement links TRBV20-1 to TRBJ2-3; D is possibly TRBD1 or TRBD2 (5 bases each). CDR1 is DFQATT, CDR2 SNEGSKA, per germline (reference sequence). With 6 bases removed from V and 4 bases from J, the gap between germline ends came to 17 bases. The CDR3 extends over 14 amino acids. CDR3 nucleotides: TGCAGTGCGACGGGACCTGACTGGGCAGATACGCAGTATTTT. Translating gives CSATGPDWADTQYF.

The sample holds a few counts of this clonotype. V gene TRBV19 combines with J gene TRBJ1-2; 8 bases line up with TRBD1. Germline assignment: CDR1 LNHDA and CDR2 SQIVND (reference sequence). V dropped 5 bases and J dropped 8; count of bases not matched to a gene: 16. This CDR3 is built from 16 residues. The CDR3 sequence: CASSSAGTGSYAGYTF. For the CDR3, the DNA is TGTGCCAGTAGTTCGGCCGGGACAGGATCCTATGCAGGCTACACCTTC.

The chain employs TRBV10-3 and TRBJ2-7; 9 nucleotides agree with TRBD2. The CDR3 is 15 residues long. Germline V gene sequence: CDR1 ENHRY, CDR2 SYGVKD. Losses at the gene ends were 1 base for V and 2 bases for J; bases not matched to a gene: 3. CDR3 bases: TGTGCCATCAGTGAGTTGCGGGGGGGAACCTACGAGCAGTACTTC. Amino acids: CAISELRGGTYEQYF.

CDR3 sequence (DNA): TGTGCCATCAGTGAGTCGCTAGCGGGGGGAAGCTCCTACAATGAGCAGTTCTTC. Its protein product is CAISESLAGGSSYNEQFF. The genes are TRBV10-3 and TRBJ2-1; 11 bases map to TRBD2. Germline V gene sequence: CDR1 ENHRY, CDR2 SYGVKD. V trimming: 0 bases; J trimming: 0 bases; junction bases outside the gene matches: 4. The CDR3 is 18 residues long.

The gene calls are TRBV5-6 and TRBJ2-5; D may be TRBD2 (5 bases). The V gene's germline CDR1 is SGHDT and CDR2 YYEEEE. CDR3 size: 15 residues. V was cut by 4 bases and J by 0 bases, with 13 bases left in between. The CDR3 loop is CASSRGLGNQETQYF. For the CDR3, the DNA is TGTGCCAGCAGCCGTGGGCTCGGGAACCAAGAGACCCAGTACTTC.

This clonotype was found a few times. This chain links TRBV6-2 or TRBV6-3 with TRBJ2-1; TRBD1 matches 7 bases. Germline assignment: CDR1 MNHEY and CDR2 SVGEGT. The CDR3 consists of 13 residues. V lost 5 bases and J lost 8; bases outside the gene matches: 6. The CDR3 DNA follows: TGTGCCAGCAGTAACCGGGACAGCGATGAGCAGTTCTTC. This codes for CASSNRDSDEQFF.

There are a few counts of this clonotype. V usage is TRBV3-1 and J usage is TRBJ2-7; D is unclear. This CDR3 is 14 amino acids long. Trimming shortened V by 1 base and J by 4 bases, and 11 bases separated the two germline ends. The V gene's germline CDR1 is LGHDT and CDR2 YNNKEL (reference sequence). CDR3 bases: TGTGCCAGCAGCCAAGGTACGGGCAATTACGAGCAGTACTTC. Residues: CASSQGTGNYEQYF.

This clonotype was seen at least ten times. V and J are TRBV7-3 and TRBJ2-6; possible D gene TRBD1, 6 bases. The germline V and J ends were trimmed by 5 bases and 2 bases, with 13 bases remaining between them. This CDR3 comprises 16 residues. The germline V gene has CDR1 SGHTA and CDR2 FQGTGA. CDR3 nucleotide sequence: TGTGCCAGCAGCACCCAACAGGGCCCTGGGGCCAACGTCCTGACTTTC. This encodes CASSTQQGPGANVLTF.

V and J are TRBV7-9 and TRBJ2-2; D possibly matches TRBD1 or TRBD2 (6 bases each). Per the germline V gene, CDR1 is SEHNR and CDR2 is FQNEAQ (reference sequence). This CDR3 contains 16 residues. Trimming removed 5 bases at V and 5 bases at J, with 18 bases between. The CDR3, as DNA: TGTGCCAGCAGCGGACAGTACGGGGGCCTAACCGGGGAGCTGTTTTTT. This encodes CASSGQYGGLTGELFF.

The sample holds a few counts of this clonotype. The rearrangement links TRBV6-5 to TRBJ2-3; D gene ambiguous. Trimming left V 8 bases short and J 2 bases short, with 14 bases between. The germline V gene encodes CDR1 MNHEY and CDR2 SVGAGI. The CDR3 is 14 amino acids. The CDR3 nucleotides are TGTGCCAGCTCCGGGTATTCTATCACAGATACGCAGTATTTT. It is translated as CASSGYSITDTQYF.

In its sample, this clonotype was seen a few times. This chain uses TRBV27 with TRBJ2-7; TRBD2 is a possible D gene (6 bases). Trimming cost V 11 bases and J 5 bases, with 13 bases left between them. The germline gives CDR1 MNHEY, CDR2 SMNVEV (reference sequence). This CDR3 contains 11 residues. As DNA, the CDR3 is TGTGCCGCGGGGATGGGACACGAGCAGTACTTC. Translating it yields CAAGMGHEQYF.

This clonotype was counted a few times. CDR3 DNA: TGTGCCAGCAGCGTAGCGGGGGGGCCGGAGGAGCAGTACGTC. Its protein is CASSVAGGPEEQYV. The V gene is TRBV7-2, the J gene TRBJ2-7, with 11 bases identical to TRBD2. CDR3 length: 14 amino acids. Per germline, CDR1 SGHTA and CDR2 FQGNSA.

At least ten counts were recorded for this clonotype. This chain joins TRBV29-1 and TRBJ2-7; maybe TRBD1 (5 bases). Looked up from germline, CDR1 is SQVTM and CDR2 is ANQGSEA. V dropped 4 bases and J dropped 0 bases, with 7 bases sitting between them. CDR3 length equals 12 residues. The CDR3 coding sequence is TGCAGCGTTGCGGACACCTCCTACGAGCAGTACTTC. The encoded protein is CSVADTSYEQYF.

The rearrangement links TRBV2 to TRBJ1-1; TRBD1 agrees at 9 bases. The ends lost 4 bases at V and 11 bases at J; junction bases unmatched: 5. This CDR3 is 12 amino acids long. CDR1 SNHLY and CDR2 FYNNEI come from the germline V gene. The chain's CDR3 is CASSAQGADAFF. The CDR3 coding sequence is TGTGCCAGCAGTGCACAGGGGGCGGATGCTTTCTTT.